This is a list of T cell receptor beta chains from one sample in a study of shared clonotypes between healthy human individuals. Method: immunoSEQ multiplex PCR; TCRdb's copy keeps in-frame clones and lacks some. The repertoire holds 2 million to 2.5 million clones, with 95% as singletons. Sequencing was performed on naive CD4+ T cells sorted from blood. The receptors derive from a man between 18 and 29 years old in good health. Both conserved end residues are part of each CDR3. The D gene is left open where the match is weak.

>TRBV28|TRBJ1-5|TRBD1
CASRWTGGNQPQHF
>TRBV5-1|TRBJ2-3|TRBD2
CASSLRSSGGYDDTQYF
>TRBV27|TRBJ1-2|NA
CASSREVGGYGYTF
>TRBV2|TRBJ2-2|NA
CASSDYSTGELFF
>TRBV6-1|TRBJ2-3|NA
CASSDGGDTQYF
>TRBV27|TRBJ2-1|NA
CASSTHQDRNYNEQFF
>TRBV27|TRBJ2-7|NA
CASSRANEQYF
>TRBV5-1|TRBJ2-1|NA
CASSLIHLPGTYNEQFF
>TRBV27|TRBJ1-6|NA
CASSSGEGRGNNSPLHF
>TRBV11-2|TRBJ2-1|NA
CASSLGAGYNEQFF
>TRBV2|TRBJ2-5|NA
CATRDIKETQYF